A single TCR beta chain is shown here with its context. These data originate in a study of blood T cell repertoires in COVID-19. Data came from immunoSEQ multiplex PCR; TCRdb stores just in-frame clones and leaves some out. In the table there are approximately 220,000 clones, around 90% of which are singletons. V gave up 5 bases and J gave up 10 bases; unmatched junction bases: 12. This CDR3 is built from 16 residues. CDR1 and CDR2 (germline): SGHAT, FQNNGV. This receptor was identified in a man aged 55-75 years with acute or convalescent COVID-19. The V and J genes are TRBV11-2 and TRBJ1-6; 9 bases line up with TRBD1. Sequenced material: peripheral blood. CDR3 region: CASSRPGTGTGSPLHF. In DNA form, the CDR3 reads TGTGCCAGCAGCCGCCCCGGGACAGGGACGGGCTCACCCCTCCACTTT.